One and the same sample provided the 22 T cell receptor beta chains below, sequenced in a study of blood T cell repertoires in COVID-19. Sequenced by immunoSEQ multiplex PCR; TCRdb stores in-frame clones only, minus some. The sample contains hundreds of thousands of clones, around 89% of which appear only once. The sequenced sample was PBMCs or T cells enriched from blood (not recorded which). All receptors derive from a man in his thirties or forties who had recovered from COVID-19.

The chain joins TRBV6-2 or TRBV6-3 to TRBJ1-6; TRBD1 aligns across 7 bases. V trimming: 6 bases; J trimming: 6 bases; junction bases outside the gene matches: 5. This CDR3 region has 14 residues. Germline CDR1 reads MNHEY; CDR2 reads SVGEGT. CDR3 DNA: TGTGCCAGCAGCTCGGACAGGTCTAATTCACCCCTCCACTTT. Its protein product is CASSSDRSNSPLHF.

V usage is TRBV13 and J usage is TRBJ2-7, with TRBD1 as a possible D gene (5 bases). Per the germline V gene, CDR1 is PRHDT and CDR2 is FYEKMQ (reference sequence). Trimming removed 3 bases at V and 4 bases at J, with 10 bases between. This CDR3 has 13 amino acids. This chain's CDR3 is CASSLPTEYEQYF. CDR3 nucleotides: TGTGCCAGCAGCTTGCCGACAGAGTACGAGCAGTACTTC.

V gene TRBV30 combines with J gene TRBJ1-2, with unresolved D. Germline V gene sequence: CDR1 GTSNPN, CDR2 SVGIG (reference sequence). The germline V and J ends were trimmed by 0 bases and 0 bases, with 26 bases remaining between them. The CDR3 sequence is 20 residues long. Here the CDR3 reads CAWSVPLTATPLAANYGYTF. In nucleotides, the CDR3 is TGTGCCTGGAGTGTACCCCTAACTGCGACACCCTTGGCAGCTAACTATGGCTACACCTTC.

The gene calls are TRBV27 and TRBJ2-1; 7 nucleotides align to TRBD2. This CDR3 is built from 14 residues. Germline assignment: CDR1 MNHEY and CDR2 SMNVEV (reference sequence). J lost 8 bases, V lost 5 bases, and 9 bases had no gene match. The CDR3 coding sequence is TGTGCCAGCAGTCTCGGGGGGAGATTGGATGAGCAGTTCTTC. It encodes CASSLGGRLDEQFF.

This rearrangement joins TRBV5-4 to TRBJ2-1, with 8 bases identical to TRBD1. V dropped 2 bases and J dropped 10; count of bases not matched to a gene: 5. There are 13 residues in the CDR3. The germline V gene encodes CDR1 SGHNT and CDR2 YYREEE (reference sequence). CDR3 residues: CASSLYRDREQFF. CDR3 nucleotide sequence: TGTGCCAGCAGCTTATACCGGGACAGGGAGCAGTTCTTC.

In regard to this clone: Other DNA sequences in this specimen translate into the identical CDR3. The chain recombines TRBV19 with TRBJ2-7; 7 positions match TRBD1. Germline V gene data show CDR1 as LNHDA and CDR2 as SQIVND (reference sequence). The junction had 4 bases not matched to a gene; V was cut back by 5 bases and J by 0 bases. CDR3 length equals 14 residues. This chain's CDR3 is CASSRQGTSYEQYF. The CDR3 coding sequence is TGTGCCAGTAGTCGACAGGGTACCTCCTACGAGCAGTACTTC.

The rearrangement links TRBV18 to TRBJ2-5, with 8 bases fitting TRBD2. The CDR3 totals 14 residues. Germline values: CDR1 KGHSH, CDR2 LQKENI. With 3 bases clipped from V and 3 bases from J, the junction kept 3 bases outside the gene matches. As DNA, the CDR3 is TGTGCCAGCTCACCGACTAGCGTTGAAGAGACCCAGTACTTC. Translating it yields CASSPTSVEETQYF.

The chain is built from TRBV6-5 and TRBJ1-5; tentative D call: TRBD1 (6 bases). The V end was cut by 4 bases, the J end by 3 bases, with 16 bases between. This CDR3 has 16 residues. Germline values: CDR1 MNHEY, CDR2 SVGAGI. The CDR3 loop reads CASSSKIQGFNQPQHF. The CDR3 DNA sequence: TGTGCCAGCAGTTCTAAAATACAGGGTTTCAATCAGCCCCAGCATTTT.

This clone has more than one count but fewer than ten. The chain carries TRBV2 and TRBJ2-2; no clear D gene. The CDR3 is 12 amino acids. Trimming left V 4 bases short and J 6 bases short, with 6 bases between. Germline-derived CDR1 and CDR2 are SNHLY and FYNNEI. The CDR3 spells CASSASAGELFF. CDR3 sequence (DNA): TGTGCCAGCAGTGCATCAGCCGGGGAGCTGTTTTTT.

V gene TRBV9 combines with J gene TRBJ2-5; 7 bases are a match to TRBD1. CDR3 length: 14 residues. With V trimmed by 0 bases and J by 5 bases, 4 bases remained unmatched. Germline lookup yields CDR1 SGDLS and CDR2 YYNGEE. The CDR3 sequence is CASSVGTGDETQYF. The CDR3 DNA follows: TGTGCCAGCAGCGTAGGAACAGGGGACGAGACCCAGTACTTC.

The chain uses TRBV30 and TRBJ1-6, with 8 bases aligning to TRBD1. The CDR3 totals 18 residues. Germline loops: CDR1 GTSNPN, CDR2 SVGIG (reference sequence). V lost 2 bases to trimming and J lost 0 bases; unmatched junction nucleotides: 9. The CDR3 protein is CAWSRSRGQGSYNSPLHF. CDR3 sequence (DNA): TGTGCCTGGAGTCGATCCAGGGGGCAGGGCTCCTATAATTCACCCCTCCACTTT.

This chain joins TRBV5-1 and TRBJ2-7, with 8 bases fitting TRBD2. Trimming at V came to 3 bases and at J to 0 bases, leaving 5 bases not matched to a gene. The CDR3 loop spans 15 amino acids. CDR1 is SGHRS and CDR2 is YFSETQ in the germline V gene. The chain's CDR3 is CASSSTSGTSYEQYF. In DNA, the CDR3 is TGCGCCAGCAGCTCCACTAGCGGCACCTCCTACGAGCAGTACTTC.

The chain has TRBV28 and TRBJ2-1; a possible D gene is TRBD1 (5 bases). From germline, CDR1 is MDHEN and CDR2 SYDVKM. V lost 6 bases to trimming and J lost 0 bases, with 18 bases between them. The CDR3 has 17 amino acids. Written as DNA, the CDR3 is TGTGCCAGCAGCTCTAGTACAGGTCTCGGCTCCTACAATGAGCAGTTCTTC. This encodes CASSSSTGLGSYNEQFF.

V usage is TRBV6-5 and J usage is TRBJ1-2; D possibly corresponds to TRBD1 (6 bases). CDR1 is MNHEY, CDR2 SVGAGI, per germline. Trimming left V 4 bases short and J 4 bases short, with 16 bases between. The CDR3 runs to 15 residues. DNA for the CDR3: TGTGCCAGCAGTTCCAGGACAGAACCACCCTATGGCTACACCTTC. Translation gives CASSSRTEPPYGYTF.

This clone has only a few counts. This chain joins TRBV15 and TRBJ1-5; a possible D gene is TRBD1 (5 bases). Trimming removed 8 bases from V and 3 bases from J, with 11 bases in between. The germline V gene has CDR1 LNHNV and CDR2 YYDKDF (reference sequence). This CDR3 has 13 residues. The CDR3 here is CATSQGHNQPQHF. CDR3 DNA: TGTGCCACCTCTCAGGGCCACAATCAGCCCCAGCATTTT.

The V gene is TRBV18, the J gene TRBJ2-1, with TRBD2 matching over 10 bases. This CDR3 contains 18 residues. The trim removed 4 bases at V and 0 bases at J, leaving 9 bases unmatched. The V gene's germline CDR1 is KGHSH and CDR2 LQKENI. CDR3 region: CASSLTLAGGLSYNEQFF. The CDR3 DNA follows: TGTGCCAGCTCACTTACCTTAGCGGGAGGTCTCTCCTACAATGAGCAGTTCTTC.

The gene calls are TRBV30 and TRBJ2-1; TRBD2 agrees at 8 bases. V lost 0 bases, J lost 5 bases, and 12 bases stayed unmatched. The CDR3 consists of 17 residues. CDR1 is GTSNPN and CDR2 is SVGIG in the germline V gene (reference sequence). DNA of the CDR3: TGTGCCTGGAGTGTACTTTGGTTAGCGGGACCGAACAATGAGCAGTTCTTC. Protein sequence: CAWSVLWLAGPNNEQFF.

The genes are TRBV3-1 (or the pseudogene TRBV3-2) and TRBJ1-6; D perhaps matches TRBD1 (5 bases). The V gene's germline CDR1 is LGHDT and CDR2 YNNKEL (reference sequence). The length of the CDR3 is 19 residues. Trimming cost V 0 bases and J 6 bases, with 21 bases left between them. In DNA, the CDR3 is TGTGCCAGCAGCCAAGATCGGTCGGGCGGGGACGGGAGTAATTCACCCCTCCACTTT. Protein: CASSQDRSGGDGSNSPLHF.

The CDR3 DNA is TGTGCCAGCAGTCCACTGGAAGCCAGAGCGGGAAAACTGTTTTTT. It translates to CASSPLEARAGKLFF. The J gene is TRBJ1-4, the V gene TRBV6-6; no firm D call. Germline values: CDR1 MNHNY, CDR2 SVGAGI (reference sequence). Deletions cut 5 bases from V and 10 bases from J, with 20 bases between. The CDR3 is 15 residues long.

This chain joins TRBV24-1 and TRBJ2-3; 10 bases are shared with TRBD2. Trimming took 4 bases from V and 2 from J; bases not matched to a gene: 5. CDR3 length: 16 residues. Germline V gene lookup returns CDR1 KGHDR and CDR2 SFDVKD. Here the CDR3 reads CATSEVSGGLTDTQYF. DNA of the CDR3: TGTGCCACCAGTGAGGTTAGCGGGGGGCTCACAGATACGCAGTATTTT.

This chain connects TRBV7-9 to TRBJ2-7; 11 nucleotides match TRBD2. Trimming at V came to 4 bases and at J to 4 bases, leaving 12 bases not matched to a gene. Per germline, CDR1 SEHNR and CDR2 FQNEAQ (reference sequence). This CDR3 comprises 17 residues. The CDR3 spells CASSSRGKGLAGYEQYF. In DNA form, the CDR3 reads TGTGCCAGCAGCTCCAGAGGGAAAGGACTAGCGGGTTACGAGCAGTACTTC.

This clone was counted between two and nine times. The V and J genes are TRBV28 and TRBJ1-5; D gene ambiguous. V lost 2 bases to trimming and J lost 4 bases, with 12 bases between them. Per germline, CDR1 MDHEN and CDR2 SYDVKM. The CDR3 has 15 residues. The CDR3 loop reads CASSLARGGNQPQHF. DNA of the CDR3: TGTGCCAGCAGTTTAGCCCGGGGTGGAAATCAGCCCCAGCATTTT.